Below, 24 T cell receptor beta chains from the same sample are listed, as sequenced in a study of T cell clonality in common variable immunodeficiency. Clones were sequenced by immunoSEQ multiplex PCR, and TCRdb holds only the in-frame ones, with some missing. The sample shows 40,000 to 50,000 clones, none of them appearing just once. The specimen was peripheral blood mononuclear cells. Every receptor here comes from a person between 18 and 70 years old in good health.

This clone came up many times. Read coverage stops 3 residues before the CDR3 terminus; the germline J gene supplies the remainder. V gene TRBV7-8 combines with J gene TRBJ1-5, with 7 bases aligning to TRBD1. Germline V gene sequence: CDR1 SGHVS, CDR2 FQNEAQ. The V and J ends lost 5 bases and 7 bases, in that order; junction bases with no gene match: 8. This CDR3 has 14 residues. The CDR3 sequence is CASSLRQGGQPQHF. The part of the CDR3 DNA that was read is TGTGCCAGCAGCCTTAGACAGGGTGGACAGCCC.

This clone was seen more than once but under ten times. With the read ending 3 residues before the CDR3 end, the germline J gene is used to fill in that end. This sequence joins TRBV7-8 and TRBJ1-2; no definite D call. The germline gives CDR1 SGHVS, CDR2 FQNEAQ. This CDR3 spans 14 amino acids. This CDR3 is CASSLSPGVGIYTF. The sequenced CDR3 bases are TGTGCCAGCAGCTTAAGTCCCGGAGTGGGCATC.

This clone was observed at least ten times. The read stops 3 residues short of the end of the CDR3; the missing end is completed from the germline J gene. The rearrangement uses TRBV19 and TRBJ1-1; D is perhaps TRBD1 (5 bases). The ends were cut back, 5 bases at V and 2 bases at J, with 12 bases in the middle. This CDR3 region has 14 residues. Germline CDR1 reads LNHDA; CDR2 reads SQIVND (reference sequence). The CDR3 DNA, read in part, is TGTGCCAGTAGTCCCTGGGGGGGAAACACTGAA. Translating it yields CASSPWGGNTE. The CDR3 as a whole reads CASSPWGGNTEAFF.

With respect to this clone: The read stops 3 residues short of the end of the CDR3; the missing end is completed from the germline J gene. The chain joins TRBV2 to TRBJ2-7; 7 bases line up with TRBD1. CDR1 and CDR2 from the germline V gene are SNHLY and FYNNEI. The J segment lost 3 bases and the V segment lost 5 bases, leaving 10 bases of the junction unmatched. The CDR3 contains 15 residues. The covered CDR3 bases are TGTGCCAGCAGTTACCAGGGGGACCCTCTCTACGAG. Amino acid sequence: CASSYQGDPLYE. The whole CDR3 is CASSYQGDPLYEQYF.

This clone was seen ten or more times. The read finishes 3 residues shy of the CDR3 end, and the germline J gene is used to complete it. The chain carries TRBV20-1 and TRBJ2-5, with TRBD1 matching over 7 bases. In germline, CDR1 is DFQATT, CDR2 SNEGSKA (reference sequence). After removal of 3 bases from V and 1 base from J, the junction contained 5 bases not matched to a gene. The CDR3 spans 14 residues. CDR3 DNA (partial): TGCAGTGCTAGGGGGACAGACCCCCAAGAGACC. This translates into CSARGTDPQET. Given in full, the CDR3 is CSARGTDPQETQYF.

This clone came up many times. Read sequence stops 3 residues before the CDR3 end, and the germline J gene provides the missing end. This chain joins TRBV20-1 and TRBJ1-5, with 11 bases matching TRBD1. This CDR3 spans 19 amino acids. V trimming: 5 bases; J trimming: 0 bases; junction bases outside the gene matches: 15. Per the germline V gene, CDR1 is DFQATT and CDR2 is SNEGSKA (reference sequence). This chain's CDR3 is CSAELLPGQGGYSNQPQHF. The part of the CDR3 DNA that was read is TGCAGTGCTGAACTTCTGCCGGGACAGGGGGGTTATAGCAATCAGCCC.

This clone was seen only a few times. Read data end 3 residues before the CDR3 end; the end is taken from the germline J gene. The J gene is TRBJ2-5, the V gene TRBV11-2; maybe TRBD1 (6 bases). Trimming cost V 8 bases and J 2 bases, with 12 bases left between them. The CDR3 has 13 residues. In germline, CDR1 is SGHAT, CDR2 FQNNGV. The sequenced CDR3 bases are TGTGCCAGCGAACGGGACATGCAAGAGACC. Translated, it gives CASERDMQET. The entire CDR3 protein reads CASERDMQETQYF. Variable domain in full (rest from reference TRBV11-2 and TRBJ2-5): EAGVAQSPRYKIIEKRQSVAFWCNPISGHATLYWYQQILGQGPKLLIQFQNNGVVDDSQLPKDRFSAERLKGVDSTLKIQPAKLEDSAVYLCASERDMQETQYFGPGTRLLVL.

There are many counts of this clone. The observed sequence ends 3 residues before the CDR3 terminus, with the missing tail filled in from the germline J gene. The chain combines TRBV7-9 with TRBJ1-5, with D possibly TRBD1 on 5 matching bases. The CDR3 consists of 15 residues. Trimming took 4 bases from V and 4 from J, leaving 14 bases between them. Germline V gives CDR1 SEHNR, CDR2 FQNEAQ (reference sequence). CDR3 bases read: TGTGCCAGCAGCTCCGCGGCGGGGGGAAATCAGCCC. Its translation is CASSSAAGGNQP. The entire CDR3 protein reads CASSSAAGGNQPQHF.

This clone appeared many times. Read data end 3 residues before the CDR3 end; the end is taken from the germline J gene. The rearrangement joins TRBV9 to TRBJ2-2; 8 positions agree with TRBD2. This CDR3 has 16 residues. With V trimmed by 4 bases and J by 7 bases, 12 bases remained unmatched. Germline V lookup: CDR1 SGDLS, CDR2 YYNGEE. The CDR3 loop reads CASSYTSGHIVGELFF. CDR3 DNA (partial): TGTGCCAGCAGCTATACTAGCGGTCATATCGTCGGGGAG.

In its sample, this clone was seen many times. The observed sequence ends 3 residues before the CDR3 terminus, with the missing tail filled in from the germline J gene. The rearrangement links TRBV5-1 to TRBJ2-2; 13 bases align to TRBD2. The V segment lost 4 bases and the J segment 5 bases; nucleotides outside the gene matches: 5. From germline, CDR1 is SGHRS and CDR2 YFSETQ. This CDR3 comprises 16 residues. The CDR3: CASSTGLAGVTGELFF. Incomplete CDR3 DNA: TGCGCCAGCAGCACCGGACTAGCGGGAGTAACCGGGGAG. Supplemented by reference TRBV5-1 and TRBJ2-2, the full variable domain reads KAGVTQTPRYLIKTRGQQVTLSCSPISGHRSVSWYQQTPGQGLQFLFEYFSETQRNKGNFPGRFSGRQFSNSRSEMNVSTLELGDSALYLCASSTGLAGVTGELFFGEGSRLTVL.

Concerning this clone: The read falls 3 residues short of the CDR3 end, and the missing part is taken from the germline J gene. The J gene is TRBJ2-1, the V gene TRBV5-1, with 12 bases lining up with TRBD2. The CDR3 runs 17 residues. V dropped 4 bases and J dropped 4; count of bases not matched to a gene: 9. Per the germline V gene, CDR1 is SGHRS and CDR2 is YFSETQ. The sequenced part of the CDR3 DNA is TGCGCCAGCAGCGCCCCCTCTAGCGGGGGGGTATACAATGAG. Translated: CASSAPSSGGVYNE. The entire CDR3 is CASSAPSSGGVYNEQFF.

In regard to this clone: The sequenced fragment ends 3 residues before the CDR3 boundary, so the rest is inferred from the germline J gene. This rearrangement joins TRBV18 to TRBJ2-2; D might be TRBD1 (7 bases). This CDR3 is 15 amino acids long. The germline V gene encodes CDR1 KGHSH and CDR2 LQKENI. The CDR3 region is CASSPRGEPNEKLFF. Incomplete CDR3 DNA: TGTGCCAGCTCACCCAGGGGGGAGCCCAATGAAAAG.

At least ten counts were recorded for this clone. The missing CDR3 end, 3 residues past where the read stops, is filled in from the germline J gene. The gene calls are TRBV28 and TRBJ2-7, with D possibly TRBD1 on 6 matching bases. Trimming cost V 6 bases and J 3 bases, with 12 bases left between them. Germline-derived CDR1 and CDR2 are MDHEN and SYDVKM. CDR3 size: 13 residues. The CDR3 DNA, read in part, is TGTGCCAGCAGCGCCTTCAGGGGCTACGAG. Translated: CASSAFRGYE. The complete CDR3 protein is CASSAFRGYEQYF.

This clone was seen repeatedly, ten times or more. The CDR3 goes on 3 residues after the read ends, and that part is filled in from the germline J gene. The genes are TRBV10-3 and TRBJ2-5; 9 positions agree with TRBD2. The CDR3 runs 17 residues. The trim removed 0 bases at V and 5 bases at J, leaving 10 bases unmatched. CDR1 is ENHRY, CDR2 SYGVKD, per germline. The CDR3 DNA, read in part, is TGTGCCATCAGTGAGTCGGCCTATCAGCGGGGGGCCGAGACC. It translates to CAISESAYQRGAET. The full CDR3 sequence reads CAISESAYQRGAETQYF.

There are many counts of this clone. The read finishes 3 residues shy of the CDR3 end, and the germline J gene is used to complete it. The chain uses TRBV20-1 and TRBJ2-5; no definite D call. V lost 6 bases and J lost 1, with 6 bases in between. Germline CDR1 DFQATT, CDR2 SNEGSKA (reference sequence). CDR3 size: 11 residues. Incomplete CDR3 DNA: TGCAGTGCCCCCCGCCAAGAGACC. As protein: CSAPRQET. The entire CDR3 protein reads CSAPRQETQYF.

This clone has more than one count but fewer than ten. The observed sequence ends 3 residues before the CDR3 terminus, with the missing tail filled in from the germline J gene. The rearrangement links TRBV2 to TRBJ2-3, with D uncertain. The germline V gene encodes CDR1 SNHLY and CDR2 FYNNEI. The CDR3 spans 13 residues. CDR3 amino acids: CASRLIGNQPQYF. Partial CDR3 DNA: TGTGCCAGCAGACTAATAGGCAATCAGCCG.

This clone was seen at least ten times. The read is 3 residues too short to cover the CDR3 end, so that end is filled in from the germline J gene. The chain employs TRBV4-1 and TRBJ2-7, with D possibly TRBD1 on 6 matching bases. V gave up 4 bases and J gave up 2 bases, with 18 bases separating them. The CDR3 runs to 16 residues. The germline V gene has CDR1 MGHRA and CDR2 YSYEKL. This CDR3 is CASSLVWGQGTYEQYF. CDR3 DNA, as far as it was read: TGCGCCAGCAGCCTCGTCTGGGGGCAGGGAACCTACGAG.

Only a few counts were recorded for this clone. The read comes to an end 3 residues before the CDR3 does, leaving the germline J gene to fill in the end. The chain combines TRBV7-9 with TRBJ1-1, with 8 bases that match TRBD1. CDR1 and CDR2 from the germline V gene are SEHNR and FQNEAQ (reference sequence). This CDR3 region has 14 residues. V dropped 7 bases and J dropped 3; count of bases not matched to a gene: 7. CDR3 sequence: CASIETGAHTEAFF. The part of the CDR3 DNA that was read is TGTGCCAGCATCGAGACAGGGGCCCACACTGAA.

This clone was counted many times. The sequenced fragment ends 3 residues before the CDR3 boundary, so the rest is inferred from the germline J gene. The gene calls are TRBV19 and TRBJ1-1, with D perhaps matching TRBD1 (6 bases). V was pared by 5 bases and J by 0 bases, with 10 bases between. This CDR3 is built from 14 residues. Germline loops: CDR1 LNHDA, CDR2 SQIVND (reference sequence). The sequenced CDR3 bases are TGTGCCAGTAGTCAGGGGCGGATGAACACTGAA. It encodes CASSQGRMNTE. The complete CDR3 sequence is CASSQGRMNTEAFF.

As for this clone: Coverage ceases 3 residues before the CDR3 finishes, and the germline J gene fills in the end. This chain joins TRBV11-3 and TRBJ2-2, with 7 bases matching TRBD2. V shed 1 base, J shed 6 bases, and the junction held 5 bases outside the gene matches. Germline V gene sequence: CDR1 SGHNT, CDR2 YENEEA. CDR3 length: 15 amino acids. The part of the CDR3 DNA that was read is TGTGCCAGCAGCTTAGGGGGGGGGTTGGCCGGGGAG. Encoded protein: CASSLGGGLAGE. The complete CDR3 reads CASSLGGGLAGELFF.

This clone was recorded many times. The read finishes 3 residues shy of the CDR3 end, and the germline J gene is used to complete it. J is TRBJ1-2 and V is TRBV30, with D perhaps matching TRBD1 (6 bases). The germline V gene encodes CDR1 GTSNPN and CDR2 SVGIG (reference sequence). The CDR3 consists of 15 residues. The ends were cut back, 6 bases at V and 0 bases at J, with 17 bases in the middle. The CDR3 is CACNFQGWPNYGYTF. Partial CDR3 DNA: TGTGCCTGTAATTTCCAGGGGTGGCCTAACTATGGC.

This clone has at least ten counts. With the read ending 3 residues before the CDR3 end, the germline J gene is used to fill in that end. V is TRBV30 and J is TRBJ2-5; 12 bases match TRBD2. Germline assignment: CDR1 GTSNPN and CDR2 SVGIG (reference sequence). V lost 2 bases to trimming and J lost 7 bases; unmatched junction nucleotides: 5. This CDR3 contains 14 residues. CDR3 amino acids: CAWSTSGGFGTQYF. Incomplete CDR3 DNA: TGTGCCTGGAGTACTAGCGGGGGGTTTGGGACC.

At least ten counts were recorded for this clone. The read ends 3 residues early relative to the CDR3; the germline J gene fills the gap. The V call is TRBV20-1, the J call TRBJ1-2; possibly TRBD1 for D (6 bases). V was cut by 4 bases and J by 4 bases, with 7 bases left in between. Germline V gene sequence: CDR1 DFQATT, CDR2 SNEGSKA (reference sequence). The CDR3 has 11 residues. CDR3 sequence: CSATTGYGYTF. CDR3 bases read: TGCAGTGCTACGACAGGCTATGGC.

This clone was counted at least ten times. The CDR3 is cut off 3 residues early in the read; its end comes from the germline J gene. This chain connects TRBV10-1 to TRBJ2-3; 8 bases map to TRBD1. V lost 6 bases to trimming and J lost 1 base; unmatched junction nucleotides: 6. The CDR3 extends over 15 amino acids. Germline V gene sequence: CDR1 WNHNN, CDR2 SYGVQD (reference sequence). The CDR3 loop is CASSSDREGTDTQYF. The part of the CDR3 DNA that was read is TGCGCCAGCAGCTCGGACAGGGAGGGCACAGATACG.